One sample yielded the 14 T cell receptor beta chains listed below, sequenced in a study of technical replicates of blood from several donors. Profiling relied on immunoSEQ multiplex PCR, and the TCRdb table lists in-frame clones only, not all of them. The profile shows over 85,000 clones, approximately 95% of them singletons. Sequences were obtained from T cells isolated from PBMCs. These receptor sequences come from a human donor in good health.

The genes are TRBV28 and TRBJ2-1; TRBD2 matches at 7 bases. This CDR3 is built from 16 residues. Per germline, CDR1 MDHEN and CDR2 SYDVKM. Trimming cost V 8 bases and J 3 bases; bases outside gene matches: 13. CDR3: CASALPMTSFYNEQFF. The CDR3 nucleotides read TGTGCCAGCGCCCTACCTATGACTAGCTTCTACAATGAGCAGTTCTTC.

With regard to this clone: This sample includes further DNA sequences coding for the same CDR3. This chain links TRBV10-3 with TRBJ2-5; possible D gene TRBD1, 5 bases. The CDR3 is 13 residues long. Trimming removed 2 bases from V and 4 bases from J, with 8 bases in between. From germline, CDR1 is ENHRY and CDR2 SYGVKD. The DNA of the CDR3 is TGTGCCATCAGTGAGGCTAGGGGAGAGACCCAGTACTTC. It is translated as CAISEARGETQYF.

The chain's CDR3 is CASSQGDRVRSNYGYTF. The DNA of the CDR3 is TGTGCCAGCAGCCAAGGGGACAGGGTGAGATCTAACTATGGCTACACCTTC. The J gene is TRBJ1-2, the V gene TRBV4-2, with TRBD1 matching 9 bases. Germline V gene data show CDR1 as LGHNA and CDR2 as YNFKEQ. Trimming at V came to 1 base and at J to 0 bases, leaving 6 bases not matched to a gene. There are 17 residues in the CDR3.

This clone was counted many times. The chain has TRBV6-4 and TRBJ2-2; D may be TRBD1 (6 bases). Germline CDR1 MRHNA, CDR2 SNTAGT. The CDR3 has 14 amino acids. Trimming cost V 2 bases and J 2 bases, with 6 bases left between them. This chain's CDR3 is CASSDGTNTGELFF. CDR3 DNA: TGTGCCAGCAGTGACGGGACAAACACCGGGGAGCTGTTTTTT.

V gene TRBV6-6 combines with J gene TRBJ1-5, with D maybe TRBD1 (5 bases). The CDR3 is 14 amino acids. CDR1 and CDR2 from the germline V gene are MNHNY and SVGAGI (reference sequence). Trimming removed 6 bases at V and 3 bases at J, with 12 bases between. The CDR3 DNA sequence: TGTGCCAGCAGCCATGACAGCGTCAATCAGCCCCAGCATTTT. Protein product: CASSHDSVNQPQHF.

The rearrangement links TRBV7-2 to TRBJ1-2, with 7 bases identical to TRBD1. This CDR3 is built from 14 residues. The V segment lost 6 bases and the J segment 3 bases; nucleotides outside the gene matches: 7. CDR1 SGHTA and CDR2 FQGNSA come from the germline V gene. DNA of the CDR3: TGTGCCAGCAGGATACGACAGGGTTACTATGGCTACACCTTC. Amino acid sequence: CASRIRQGYYGYTF.

The chain recombines TRBV11-3 with TRBJ2-1; tentative D call: TRBD1 (6 bases). The ends were cut back, 10 bases at V and 8 bases at J, with 18 bases in the middle. This CDR3 has 13 residues. CDR1 SGHNT and CDR2 YENEEA come from the germline V gene. The CDR3 DNA reads TGTGCCACCCGGGCGCAGGGGACGTATGAGCAGTTCTTC. Residues: CATRAQGTYEQFF.

The chain has TRBV13 and TRBJ2-7, with 7 bases fitting TRBD2. CDR1 and CDR2 from the germline V gene are PRHDT and FYEKMQ (reference sequence). J lost 4 bases, V lost 4 bases, and 13 bases had no gene match. CDR3 length equals 16 residues. The CDR3 coding sequence is TGTGCCAGCAGCTCCCGGGACTACCTACCAGTATACGAGCAGTACTTC. Translated: CASSSRDYLPVYEQYF.

The gene calls are TRBV28 and TRBJ2-5, with D possibly matching TRBD2 (6 bases). From germline, CDR1 is MDHEN and CDR2 SYDVKM. This CDR3 has 13 residues. V gave up 6 bases and J gave up 2 bases, with 10 bases separating them. In DNA form, the CDR3 reads TGTGCCAGCAGCCAGGACTATCAAGAGACCCAGTACTTC. This sequence encodes CASSQDYQETQYF. The full variable domain, completed using reference TRBV28 and TRBJ2-5, is DVKVTQSSRYLVKRTGEKVFLECVQDMDHENMFWYRQDPGLGLRLIYFSYDVKMKEKGDIPEGYSVSREKKERFSLILESASTNQTSMYLCASSQDYQETQYFGPGTRLLVL.

The rearrangement joins TRBV6-1 to TRBJ1-2, with 7 nucleotides matching TRBD1. The germline V gene has CDR1 MNHNS and CDR2 SASEGT. The CDR3 has 13 amino acids. With V trimmed by 4 bases and J by 3 bases, 2 bases remained unmatched. Here the CDR3 DNA reads TGTGCCAGCAGTGCGGGACAGTACTATGGCTACACCTTC. It specifies CASSAGQYYGYTF.

J is TRBJ1-3 and V is TRBV6-6; 7 positions agree with TRBD1. Trimming cost V 6 bases and J 1 base; bases outside gene matches: 9. The CDR3 is 16 residues long. CDR1 is MNHNY, CDR2 SVGAGI, per germline (reference sequence). CDR3 DNA: TGTGCCAGCAGCCCCAGACAGGGAGTTTCTGGAAACACCATATATTTT. It encodes CASSPRQGVSGNTIYF.

The rearrangement links TRBV28 to TRBJ2-3, with D possibly TRBD2 on 6 matching bases. This CDR3 is built from 16 residues. V lost 2 bases and J 7 bases, leaving 19 bases between the germline ends. Germline CDR1 reads MDHEN; CDR2 reads SYDVKM. The CDR3 DNA reads TGTGCCAGCAGTTTACTAGCGAGTGAAGGCGGGTATACGCAGTATTTT. It encodes CASSLLASEGGYTQYF.

J is TRBJ1-4 and V is TRBV5-6; weak D call: TRBD1 (6 bases). V was pared by 4 bases and J by 4 bases, with 11 bases between. Per germline, CDR1 SGHDT and CDR2 YYEEEE. The CDR3 runs 14 residues. The CDR3 loop reads CASSLGGGNEKLFF. Written as DNA, the CDR3 is TGTGCCAGCAGCCTGGGGGGCGGTAATGAAAAACTGTTTTTT.

The chain is built from TRBV2 and TRBJ1-6; D gene unclear. V lost 8 bases and J lost 0, with 14 bases in between. Per the germline V gene, CDR1 is SNHLY and CDR2 is FYNNEI. This CDR3 has 16 residues. This CDR3 reads CASFPGAGSYNSPLHF. The CDR3 DNA is TGTGCCAGCTTCCCGGGAGCCGGCTCCTATAATTCACCCCTCCACTTT.